This passage covers 20 T cell receptor beta chains from one sample sequenced in a study of spatial heterogeneity in lung cancer. MiXCR, run by TCRdb on the 5' RACE reads, gives a single entry per CDR3 protein. The data show about 120,000 distinct CDR3 sequences, approximately 10% seen once. Time point meaning: blood at routine non-recurrence follow-up after resection. Sequencing used PBMCs, obtained at follow-up. Receptors originate from a female donor with early-stage non-small cell lung cancer.

This clonotype was recorded at least ten times. The V and J genes are TRBV7-2 and TRBJ2-6, with D perhaps TRBD1 (6 bases). CDR1 is SGHTA, CDR2 FQGNSA, per germline. Trimming shortened V by 4 bases and J by 2 bases, and 9 bases separated the two germline ends. The CDR3 is made up of 15 amino acids. CDR3 in amino acids: CASSSRTAGANVLTF. DNA of the CDR3: TGTGCCAGCAGCTCAAGGACAGCTGGGGCCAACGTCCTGACTTTC.

V gene TRBV5-4 combines with J gene TRBJ2-1; 9 positions match TRBD2. CDR3 length: 15 amino acids. The germline V gene encodes CDR1 SGHNT and CDR2 YYREEE (reference sequence). V lost 0 bases and J lost 10; bases outside the gene matches: 8. DNA for the CDR3: TGTGCCAGCAGCTTGGCTGGCGGGAGGGTCATCGAGCAGTTCTTC. Translating gives CASSLAGGRVIEQFF. The entire variable domain, with the rest obtained from reference TRBV5-4 and TRBJ2-1, is as follows: ETGVTQSPTHLIKTRGQQVTLRCSSQSGHNTVSWYQQALGQGPQFIFQYYREEENGRGNFPPRFSGLQFPNYSSELNVNALELDDSALYLCASSLAGGRVIEQFFGPGTRLTVL.

Many counts were recorded for this clonotype. The V call is TRBV25-1, the J call TRBJ2-7, with D uncertain. In germline, CDR1 is MGHDK, CDR2 SYGVNS. The CDR3 length is 12 residues. The V and J ends lost 0 bases and 3 bases respectively, with 3 bases between them. The CDR3 spells CASSEYYYEQYF. The CDR3 nucleotides read TGTGCCAGCAGTGAATATTACTACGAGCAGTACTTC.

The V gene is TRBV5-1, the J gene TRBJ2-7; possibly TRBD1 or TRBD2 for D (5 bases each). The CDR3 totals 15 residues. Germline assignment: CDR1 SGHRS and CDR2 YFSETQ. V lost 0 bases to trimming and J lost 2 bases, with 12 bases between them. The CDR3 sequence: CASSLAGTSTYEQYF. CDR3 DNA: TGCGCCAGCAGCTTGGCGGGGACCTCTACCTACGAGCAGTACTTC.

This clonotype was counted ten times or more. J is TRBJ2-7 and V is TRBV7-9; TRBD1 might be the D (6 bases). This CDR3 is built from 12 residues. Trimming left V 5 bases short and J 3 bases short, with 8 bases between. Germline assignment: CDR1 SEHNR and CDR2 FQNEAQ (reference sequence). As DNA, the CDR3 is TGTGCCAGCAGCGAACAGGGCTACGAGCAGTACTTC. Protein: CASSEQGYEQYF.

This clonotype was detected ten times or more. The chain couples TRBV28 to TRBJ2-7; the D is unclear. The germline V and J ends were trimmed by 7 bases and 4 bases, with 11 bases remaining between them. Germline CDR1 MDHEN, CDR2 SYDVKM. There are 12 residues in the CDR3. The CDR3 region is CASTKSQYEQYF. DNA for the CDR3: TGTGCCAGCACCAAGAGCCAGTACGAGCAGTACTTC.

This clonotype was counted only a few times. The chain couples TRBV7-9 to TRBJ2-1, with D unclear. This CDR3 comprises 13 residues. V was cut by 9 bases and J by 0 bases, with 9 bases left in between. Germline CDR1 is SEHNR and CDR2 is FQNEAQ (reference sequence). CDR3 sequence reads: CASNTHSYNEQFF. In DNA form, the CDR3 reads TGTGCCAGTAACACGCACTCCTACAATGAGCAGTTCTTC.

This clonotype was counted between two and nine times. The gene calls are TRBV7-8 and TRBJ2-1; D remains unclear. Trimming cost V 5 bases and J 7 bases, with 15 bases left between them. This CDR3 is built from 14 residues. The germline gives CDR1 SGHVS, CDR2 FQNEAQ. As DNA, the CDR3 is TGTGCCAGCAGCCTACGTGAGACTTCTAATGAGCAGTTCTTC. Its protein product is CASSLRETSNEQFF.

The chain carries TRBV6-4 and TRBJ1-1, with 11 bases that match TRBD1. This CDR3 spans 13 amino acids. Germline-derived CDR1 and CDR2 are MRHNA and SNTAGT. The trim removed 6 bases at V and 8 bases at J, leaving 5 bases unmatched. In DNA form, the CDR3 reads TGTGCCAGCAGCGTGGACAGGGGGCTGGAAGCTTTCTTT. Protein product: CASSVDRGLEAFF.

The gene calls are TRBV7-9 and TRBJ2-1; the match to TRBD1 covers 8 bases. Germline V gene data show CDR1 as SEHNR and CDR2 as FQNEAQ (reference sequence). V lost 1 base, J lost 6 bases, and 2 bases stayed unmatched. The length of the CDR3 is 14 residues. The DNA for the CDR3 is TGTGCCAGCAGCTTAGTGGACAGGGTCAATGAGCAGTTCTTC. It yields the protein CASSLVDRVNEQFF.

The CDR3 here is CASSGQIDSNQPQHF. The CDR3 DNA follows: TGTGCCAGCAGTGGACAGATTGATAGCAATCAGCCCCAGCATTTT. The chain joins TRBV2 to TRBJ1-5, with D tentatively TRBD1 (5 bases). Germline CDR1 SNHLY, CDR2 FYNNEI. This CDR3 is 15 amino acids long. V was pared by 4 bases and J by 0 bases, with 10 bases between.

The V call is TRBV9, the J call TRBJ2-1; a possible D gene is TRBD2 (5 bases). CDR3 length: 15 residues. CDR1 is SGDLS, CDR2 YYNGEE, per germline. V shed 0 bases and J shed 10 bases, with 17 bases lying between them. CDR3 bases: TGTGCCAGCAGCGTAGGCGGGTTTTGGCGTGGCGAGCAGTTCTTC. Its translation is CASSVGGFWRGEQFF.

This chain uses TRBV19 with TRBJ1-4, with 8 bases aligning to TRBD1. The germline V gene encodes CDR1 LNHDA and CDR2 SQIVND (reference sequence). V lost 6 bases to trimming and J lost 7 bases; unmatched junction nucleotides: 7. This CDR3 is 14 amino acids long. The CDR3 DNA reads TGTGCCAGTAGAAGCGGGACAGGCGGTGAAAAACTGTTTTTT. It codes for CASRSGTGGEKLFF.

The chain links TRBV12-3 or TRBV12-4 to TRBJ2-3; 13 positions agree with TRBD2. CDR3 length: 16 residues. The V gene end was trimmed by 6 bases and the J gene end by 3 bases; junction bases not matched to a gene: 6. The DNA of the CDR3 is TGTGCCAGCAGCGCAAGGACTAGCGGGAGAACAGATACGCAGTATTTT. As protein: CASSARTSGRTDTQYF.

This clonotype was detected only a few times. The V gene is TRBV12-3 or TRBV12-4, the J gene TRBJ1-1; possibly TRBD1 for D (6 bases). V lost 6 bases and J lost 2, with 16 bases in between. The CDR3 runs 15 residues. The CDR3 region has the DNA TGTGCCAGCAGCCACCGACAGGCGAAAAACACTGAAGCTTTCTTT. Protein sequence: CASSHRQAKNTEAFF.

This clonotype was seen a handful of times. The rearrangement uses TRBV10-3 and TRBJ1-3, with D possibly TRBD1 on 6 matching bases. V lost 11 bases, J lost 2 bases, and 13 bases lay in between. The CDR3 runs to 13 residues. Germline assignment: CDR1 ENHRY and CDR2 SYGVKD. This chain's CDR3 is CAVSRDTGNTIYF. CDR3 coding DNA: TGTGCCGTCTCCCGGGACACTGGAAACACCATATATTTT.

This sequence joins TRBV20-1 and TRBJ2-1; 9 bases fit TRBD2. The CDR3 is made up of 16 amino acids. Germline V CDR1 and CDR2: DFQATT, SNEGSKA (reference sequence). Unmatched junction bases numbered 4, after V lost 0 bases and J lost 1 base. The CDR3, as DNA: TGCAGTGCTAGAGATGCGGCGGGAGGGTCCTACAATGAGCAGTTCTTC. Its protein product is CSARDAAGGSYNEQFF.

The sample holds a few counts of this clonotype. CDR3 sequence: CASSLVGESYNEQFF. CDR3 nucleotide sequence: TGCGCCAGCAGCTTGGTCGGGGAATCCTACAATGAGCAGTTCTTC. The V gene is TRBV5-1, the J gene TRBJ2-1, with a weak D call TRBD2 (5 bases). V was shortened by 0 bases and J by 1 base, with 8 bases between the two germline ends. The germline gives CDR1 SGHRS, CDR2 YFSETQ. The CDR3 is made up of 15 amino acids.

The gene calls are TRBV5-8 and TRBJ1-5, with D perhaps TRBD1 (5 bases). Germline loops: CDR1 SGHTS, CDR2 YDEGEE. This CDR3 contains 14 residues. V was cut by 6 bases and J by 4 bases, with 14 bases left in between. This chain's CDR3 is CASMLGGTNQPQHF. DNA of the CDR3: TGTGCCAGCATGCTGGGTGGGACTAATCAGCCCCAGCATTTT.

The CDR3 sequence is CASSEGSSHSGNTIYF. DNA of the CDR3: TGTGCCAGCAGCGAGGGGTCCAGCCACTCTGGAAACACCATATATTTT. The chain has TRBV9 and TRBJ1-3; TRBD1 is a possible D gene (5 bases). V was clipped by 3 bases and J by 0 bases, with 13 bases between them. CDR3 length equals 16 residues. In germline, CDR1 is SGDLS, CDR2 YYNGEE. Full variable domain (remainder filled in from reference TRBV9 and TRBJ1-3): DSGVTQTPKHLITATGQRVTLRCSPRSGDLSVYWYQQSLDQGLQFLIQYYNGEERAKGNILERFSAQQFPDLHSELNLSSLELGDSALYFCASSEGSSHSGNTIYFGEGSWLTVV.